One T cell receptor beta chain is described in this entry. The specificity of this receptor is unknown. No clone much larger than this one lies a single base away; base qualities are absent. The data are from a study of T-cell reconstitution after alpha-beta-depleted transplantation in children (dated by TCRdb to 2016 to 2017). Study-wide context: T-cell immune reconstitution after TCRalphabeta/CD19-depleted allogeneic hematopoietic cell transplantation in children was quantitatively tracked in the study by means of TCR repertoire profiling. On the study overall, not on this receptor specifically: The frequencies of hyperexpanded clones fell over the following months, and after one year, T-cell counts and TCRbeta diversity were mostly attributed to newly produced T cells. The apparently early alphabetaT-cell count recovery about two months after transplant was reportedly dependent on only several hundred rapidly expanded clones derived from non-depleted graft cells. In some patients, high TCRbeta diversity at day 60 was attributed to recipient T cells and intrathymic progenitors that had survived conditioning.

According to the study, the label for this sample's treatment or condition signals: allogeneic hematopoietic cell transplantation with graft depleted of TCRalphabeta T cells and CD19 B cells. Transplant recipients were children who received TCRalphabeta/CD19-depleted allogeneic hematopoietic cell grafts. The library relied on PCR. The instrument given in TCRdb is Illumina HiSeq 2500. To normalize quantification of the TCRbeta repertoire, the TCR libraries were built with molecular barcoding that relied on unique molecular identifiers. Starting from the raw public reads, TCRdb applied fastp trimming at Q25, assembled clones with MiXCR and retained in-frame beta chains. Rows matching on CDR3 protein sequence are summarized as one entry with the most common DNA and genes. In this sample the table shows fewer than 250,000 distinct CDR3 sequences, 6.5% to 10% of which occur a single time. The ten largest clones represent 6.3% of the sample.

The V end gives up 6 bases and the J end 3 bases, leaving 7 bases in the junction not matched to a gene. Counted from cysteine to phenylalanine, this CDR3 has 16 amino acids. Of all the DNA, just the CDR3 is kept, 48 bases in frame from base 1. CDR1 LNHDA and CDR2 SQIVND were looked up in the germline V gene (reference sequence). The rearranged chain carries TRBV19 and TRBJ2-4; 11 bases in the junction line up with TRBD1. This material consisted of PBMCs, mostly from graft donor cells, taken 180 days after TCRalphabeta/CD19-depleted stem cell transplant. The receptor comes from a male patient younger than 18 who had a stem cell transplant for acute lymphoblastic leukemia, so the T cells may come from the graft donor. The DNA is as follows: TGTGCCAGTAGCCTTGCCGGGACAGGGGGCAAAAACATTCAGTACTTC. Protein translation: CASSLAGTGGKNIQYF.